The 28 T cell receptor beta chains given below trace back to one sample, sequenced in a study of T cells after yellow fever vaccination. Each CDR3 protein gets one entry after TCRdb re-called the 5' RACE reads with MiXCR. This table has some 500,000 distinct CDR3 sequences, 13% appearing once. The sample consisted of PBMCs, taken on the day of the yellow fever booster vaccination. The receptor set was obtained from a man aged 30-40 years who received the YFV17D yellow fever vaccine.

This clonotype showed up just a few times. The CDR3 nucleotides are TGTGCCAGCAGCTCTGTAGGCCCCGATACGCAGTATTTT. Protein: CASSSVGPDTQYF. The V call is TRBV7-3, the J call TRBJ2-3, with D unresolved. CDR3 length: 13 amino acids. The germline CDR1 and CDR2 sequences are SGHTA and FQGTGA. V shed 4 bases and J shed 6 bases, with 11 bases lying between them. The variable domain in full, completed from reference TRBV7-3 and TRBJ2-3, reads GAGVSQTPSNKVTEKGKYVELRCDPISGHTALYWYRQSLGQGPEFLIYFQGTGAADDSGLPNDRFFAVRPEGSVSTLKIQRTERGDSAVYLCASSSVGPDTQYFGPGTRLTVL.

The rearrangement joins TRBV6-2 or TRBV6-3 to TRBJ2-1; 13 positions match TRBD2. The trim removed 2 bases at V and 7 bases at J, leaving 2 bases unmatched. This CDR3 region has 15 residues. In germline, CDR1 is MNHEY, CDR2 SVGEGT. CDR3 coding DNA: TGTGCCAGCAGTTACACTAGCGGGAGGGAGAATGAGCAGTTCTTC. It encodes CASSYTSGRENEQFF.

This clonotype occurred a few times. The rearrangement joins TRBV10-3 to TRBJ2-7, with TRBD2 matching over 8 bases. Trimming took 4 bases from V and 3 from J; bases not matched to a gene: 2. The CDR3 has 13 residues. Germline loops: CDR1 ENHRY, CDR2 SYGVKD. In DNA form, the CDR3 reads TGTGCCATCAGTGGGAGCGGGGGCTACGAGCAGTACTTC. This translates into CAISGSGGYEQYF.

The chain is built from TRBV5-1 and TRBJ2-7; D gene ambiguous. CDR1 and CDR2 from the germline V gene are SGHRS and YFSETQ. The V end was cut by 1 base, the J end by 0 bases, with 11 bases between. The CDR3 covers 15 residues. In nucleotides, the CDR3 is TGCGCCAGCAGCTTGAGACACAAAAGCTCCTACGAGCAGTACTTC. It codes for CASSLRHKSSYEQYF.

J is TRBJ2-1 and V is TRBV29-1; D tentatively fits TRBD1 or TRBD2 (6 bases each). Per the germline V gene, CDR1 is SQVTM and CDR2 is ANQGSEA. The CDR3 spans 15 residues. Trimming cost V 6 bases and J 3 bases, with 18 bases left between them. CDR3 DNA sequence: TGCAGCGTGGGGGGCCCGGGACTTTACTACAATGAGCAGTTCTTC. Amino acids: CSVGGPGLYYNEQFF.

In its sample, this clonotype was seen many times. The CDR3 sequence is CASKSLGGDETQYF. CDR3 coding DNA: TGTGCCAGCAAAAGTTTAGGTGGGGACGAGACCCAGTACTTC. The chain links TRBV12-3 or TRBV12-4 to TRBJ2-5; D assignment may be TRBD1 or TRBD2 (5 bases each). The V end was cut by 7 bases, the J end by 5 bases, with 17 bases between. The CDR3 loop spans 14 amino acids.

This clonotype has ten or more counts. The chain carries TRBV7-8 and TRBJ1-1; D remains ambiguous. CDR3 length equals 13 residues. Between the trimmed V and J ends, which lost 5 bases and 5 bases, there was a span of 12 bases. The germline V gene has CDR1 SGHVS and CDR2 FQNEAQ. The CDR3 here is CASSPVGRTEAFF. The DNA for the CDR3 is TGTGCCAGCAGCCCAGTAGGGAGGACTGAAGCTTTCTTT.

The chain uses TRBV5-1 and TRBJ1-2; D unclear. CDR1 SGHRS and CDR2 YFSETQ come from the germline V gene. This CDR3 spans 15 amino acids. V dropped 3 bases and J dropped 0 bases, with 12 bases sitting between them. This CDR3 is CASSSTGRSNYGYTF. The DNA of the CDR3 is TGCGCCAGCAGCTCCACCGGGAGATCTAACTATGGCTACACCTTC.

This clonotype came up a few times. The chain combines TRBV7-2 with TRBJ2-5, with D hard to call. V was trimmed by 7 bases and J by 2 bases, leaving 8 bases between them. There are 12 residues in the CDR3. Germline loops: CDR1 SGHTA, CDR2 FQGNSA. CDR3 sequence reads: CASTPTQETQYF. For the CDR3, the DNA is TGTGCCAGCACCCCGACACAAGAGACCCAGTACTTC.

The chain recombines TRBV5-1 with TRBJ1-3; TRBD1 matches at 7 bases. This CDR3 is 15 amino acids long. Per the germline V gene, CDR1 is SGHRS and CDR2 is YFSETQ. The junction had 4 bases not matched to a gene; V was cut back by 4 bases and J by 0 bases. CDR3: CASSAGQTSGNTIYF. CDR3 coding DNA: TGCGCCAGCAGCGCGGGACAGACCTCTGGAAACACCATATATTTT.

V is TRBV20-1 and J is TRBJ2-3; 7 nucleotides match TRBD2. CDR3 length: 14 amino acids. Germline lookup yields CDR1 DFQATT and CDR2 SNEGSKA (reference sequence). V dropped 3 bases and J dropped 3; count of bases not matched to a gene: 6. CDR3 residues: CSASLAVQTDTQYF. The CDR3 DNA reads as TGCAGTGCTAGCCTAGCGGTCCAGACAGATACGCAGTATTTT.

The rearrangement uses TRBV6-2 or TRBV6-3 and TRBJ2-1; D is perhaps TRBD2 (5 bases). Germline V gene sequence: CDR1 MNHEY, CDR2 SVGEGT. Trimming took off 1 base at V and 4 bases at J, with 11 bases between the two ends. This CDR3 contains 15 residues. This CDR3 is CASSYLLGIYNEQFF. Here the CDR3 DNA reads TGTGCCAGCAGTTACTTACTAGGGATATACAATGAGCAGTTCTTC.

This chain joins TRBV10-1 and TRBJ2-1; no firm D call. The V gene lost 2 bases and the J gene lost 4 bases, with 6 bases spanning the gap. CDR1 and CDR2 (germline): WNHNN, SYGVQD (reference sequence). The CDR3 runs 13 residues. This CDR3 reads CASSENLYNEQFF. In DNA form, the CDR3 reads TGCGCCAGCAGTGAGAACCTATACAATGAGCAGTTCTTC.

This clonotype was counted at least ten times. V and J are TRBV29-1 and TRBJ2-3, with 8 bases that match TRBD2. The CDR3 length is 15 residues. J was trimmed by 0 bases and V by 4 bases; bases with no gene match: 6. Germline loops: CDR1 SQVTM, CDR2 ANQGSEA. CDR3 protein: CSVAPGGTSTDTQYF. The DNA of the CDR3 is TGCAGCGTTGCCCCGGGGGGGACTAGCACAGATACGCAGTATTTT.

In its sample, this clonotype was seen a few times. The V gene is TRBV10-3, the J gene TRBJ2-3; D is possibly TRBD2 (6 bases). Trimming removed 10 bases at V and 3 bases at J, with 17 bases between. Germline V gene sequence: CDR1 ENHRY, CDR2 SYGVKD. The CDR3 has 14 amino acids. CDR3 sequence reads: CATNAGTGTDTQYF. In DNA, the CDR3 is TGTGCCACGAACGCCGGGACTGGGACAGATACGCAGTATTTT.

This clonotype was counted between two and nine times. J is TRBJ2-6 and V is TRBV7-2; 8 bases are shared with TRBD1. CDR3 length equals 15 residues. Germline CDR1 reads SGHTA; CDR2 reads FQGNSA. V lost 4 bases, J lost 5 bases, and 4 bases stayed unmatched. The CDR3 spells CASSYRQGRANVLTF. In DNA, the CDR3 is TGTGCCAGCAGCTACCGACAGGGGAGGGCCAACGTCCTGACTTTC. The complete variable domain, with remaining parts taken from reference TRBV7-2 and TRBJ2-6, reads GAGVSQSPSNKVTEKGKDVELRCDPISGHTALYWYRQSLGQGLEFLIYFQGNSAPDKSGLPSDRFSAERTGGSVSTLTIQRTQQEDSAVYLCASSYRQGRANVLTFGAGSRLTVL.

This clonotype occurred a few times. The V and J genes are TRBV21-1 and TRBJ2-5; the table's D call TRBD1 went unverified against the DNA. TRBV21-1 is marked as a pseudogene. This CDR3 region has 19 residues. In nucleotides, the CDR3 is TGTGCCAGCAGCAAATGGCTCTCTTTCCGGGCGGGGGACTTGGAGACCCAGTACTTC. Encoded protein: CASSKWLSFRAGDLETQYF.

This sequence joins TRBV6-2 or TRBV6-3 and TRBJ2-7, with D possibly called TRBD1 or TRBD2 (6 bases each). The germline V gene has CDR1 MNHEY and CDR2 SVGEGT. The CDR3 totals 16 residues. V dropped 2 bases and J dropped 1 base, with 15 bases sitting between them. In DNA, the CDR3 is TGTGCCAGCAGTTACACCATCCGGGGGCCGTCCTACGAGCAGTACTTC. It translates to CASSYTIRGPSYEQYF.

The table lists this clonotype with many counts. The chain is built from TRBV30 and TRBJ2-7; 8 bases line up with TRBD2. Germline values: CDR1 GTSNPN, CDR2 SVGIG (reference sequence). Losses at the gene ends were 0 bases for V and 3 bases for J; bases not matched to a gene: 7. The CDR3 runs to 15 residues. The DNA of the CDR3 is TGTGCCTGGAGTGTAAACTCGCTAGCGGGCTACGAGCAGTACTTC. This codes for CAWSVNSLAGYEQYF.

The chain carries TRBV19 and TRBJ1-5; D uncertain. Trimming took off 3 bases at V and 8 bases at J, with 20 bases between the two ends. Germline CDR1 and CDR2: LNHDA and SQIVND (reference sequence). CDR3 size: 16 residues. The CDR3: CASSIRGVGGVKPQHF. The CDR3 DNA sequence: TGTGCCAGTAGTATCCGAGGAGTAGGCGGCGTCAAGCCCCAGCATTTT.

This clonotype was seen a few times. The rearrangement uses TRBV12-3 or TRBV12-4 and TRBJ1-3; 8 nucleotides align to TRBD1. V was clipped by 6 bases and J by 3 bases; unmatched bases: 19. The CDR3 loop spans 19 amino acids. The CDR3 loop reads CASRPRPRRTGLFGNTIYF. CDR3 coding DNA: TGTGCCAGCAGACCGAGACCAAGGCGGACAGGGCTTTTTGGAAACACCATATATTTT.

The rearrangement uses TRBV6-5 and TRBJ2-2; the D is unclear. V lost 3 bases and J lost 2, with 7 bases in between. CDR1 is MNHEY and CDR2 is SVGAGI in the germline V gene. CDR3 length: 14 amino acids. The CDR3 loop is CASSYAANTGELFF. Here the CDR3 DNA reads TGTGCCAGCAGTTATGCAGCAAACACCGGGGAGCTGTTTTTT.

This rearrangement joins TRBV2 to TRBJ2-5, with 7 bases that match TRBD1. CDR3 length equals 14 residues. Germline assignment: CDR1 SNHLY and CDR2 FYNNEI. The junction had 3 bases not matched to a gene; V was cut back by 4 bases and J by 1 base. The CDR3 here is CASSVGQAQETQYF. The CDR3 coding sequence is TGTGCCAGCAGTGTTGGACAGGCCCAAGAGACCCAGTACTTC.

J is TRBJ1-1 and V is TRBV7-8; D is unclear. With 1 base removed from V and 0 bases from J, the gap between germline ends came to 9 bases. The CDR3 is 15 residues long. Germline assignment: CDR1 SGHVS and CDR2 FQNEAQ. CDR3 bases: TGTGCCAGCAGCTTAGACGGCGGTTTGAACACTGAAGCTTTCTTT. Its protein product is CASSLDGGLNTEAFF. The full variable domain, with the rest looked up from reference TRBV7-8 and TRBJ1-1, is GAGVSQSPRYKVAKRGQDVALRCDPISGHVSLFWYQQALGQGPEFLTYFQNEAQLDKSGLPSDRFFAERPEGSVSTLKIQRTQQEDSAVYLCASSLDGGLNTEAFFGQGTRLTVV.

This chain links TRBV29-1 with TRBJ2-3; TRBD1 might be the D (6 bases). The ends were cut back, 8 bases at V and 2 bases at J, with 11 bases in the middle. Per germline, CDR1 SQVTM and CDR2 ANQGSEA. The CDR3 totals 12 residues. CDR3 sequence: CSSRTATDTQYF. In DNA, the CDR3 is TGCAGCTCAAGGACAGCCACAGATACGCAGTATTTT.

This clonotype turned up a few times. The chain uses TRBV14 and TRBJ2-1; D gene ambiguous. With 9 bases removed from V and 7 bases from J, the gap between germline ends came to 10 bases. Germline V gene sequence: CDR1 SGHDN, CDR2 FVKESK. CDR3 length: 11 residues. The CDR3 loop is CASAVSNEQFF. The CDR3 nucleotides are TGTGCCAGTGCTGTTTCTAATGAGCAGTTCTTC.

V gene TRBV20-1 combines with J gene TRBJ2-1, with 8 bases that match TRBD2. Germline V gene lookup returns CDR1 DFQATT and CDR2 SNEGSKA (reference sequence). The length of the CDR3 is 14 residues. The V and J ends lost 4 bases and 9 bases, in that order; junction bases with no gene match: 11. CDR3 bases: TGCAGTGCTACCCCTAGGGTAGCGGGAATTGAGCAGTTCTTC. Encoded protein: CSATPRVAGIEQFF.

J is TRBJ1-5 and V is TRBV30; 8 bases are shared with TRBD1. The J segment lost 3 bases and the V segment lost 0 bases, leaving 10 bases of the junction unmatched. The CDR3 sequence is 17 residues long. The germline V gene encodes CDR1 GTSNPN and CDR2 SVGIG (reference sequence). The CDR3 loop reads CAWSVSQGALNNQPQHF. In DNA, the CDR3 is TGTGCCTGGAGTGTCTCGCAGGGGGCTTTGAACAATCAGCCCCAGCATTTT. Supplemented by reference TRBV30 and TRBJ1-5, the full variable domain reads SQTIHQWPATLVQPVGSPLSLECTVEGTSNPNLYWYRQAAGRGLQLLFYSVGIGQISSEVPQNLSASRPQDRQFILSSKKLLLSDSGFYLCAWSVSQGALNNQPQHFGDGTRLSIL.